The 10 T cell receptor beta chains given below trace back to one sample, sequenced in a study of blood T cell repertoires in COVID-19. Here immunoSEQ multiplex PCR was the method, and the copy in TCRdb shows in-frame clones only, minus some. The table has about 140,000 clones, over 75% seen once; the top ten hold roughly 2.9%. The sequenced material came from PBMCs or T cells enriched from blood (not recorded which). These receptors came from a woman between 45 and 65 years old who had recovered from COVID-19.

V usage is TRBV9 and J usage is TRBJ1-2; 10 positions agree with TRBD1. V was clipped by 4 bases and J by 2 bases; unmatched bases: 5. Germline V lookup: CDR1 SGDLS, CDR2 YYNGEE. CDR3 length equals 15 residues. Here the CDR3 DNA reads TGTGCCAGCAGCAGCGGACAGGGGGGCAACTATGGCTACACCTTC. Translated: CASSSGQGGNYGYTF.

The chain has TRBV5-4 and TRBJ2-7; 9 bases fit TRBD1. The V gene's germline CDR1 is SGHNT and CDR2 YYREEE (reference sequence). This CDR3 region has 13 residues. The V and J ends lost 5 bases and 6 bases, in that order; junction bases with no gene match: 6. In DNA, the CDR3 is TGTGCCAGCAGGCGGACAGGGGTTAGCGAGCAGTACTTC. Protein: CASRRTGVSEQYF.

The chain couples TRBV3-1 (or the pseudogene TRBV3-2) to TRBJ1-4; possible D gene TRBD1, 5 bases. The CDR3 is 15 amino acids. CDR1 and CDR2 (germline): LGHDT, YNNKEL (reference sequence). Trimming took 4 bases from V and 1 from J, leaving 10 bases between them. As DNA, the CDR3 is TGTGCCAGCAGCCGTGGTAGGGGAACTAATGAAAAACTGTTTTTT. It encodes CASSRGRGTNEKLFF.

This chain connects TRBV30 to TRBJ2-1; D is undetermined. V lost 0 bases to trimming and J lost 4 bases, with 7 bases between them. Germline lookup yields CDR1 GTSNPN and CDR2 SVGIG (reference sequence). CDR3 length: 13 amino acids. This chain's CDR3 is CAWSVQSYNEQFF. CDR3 in DNA: TGTGCCTGGAGTGTACAGTCGTACAATGAGCAGTTCTTC.

The chain employs TRBV29-1 and TRBJ1-2, with a possible D match to TRBD1 (5 bases). CDR1 SQVTM and CDR2 ANQGSEA come from the germline V gene. V was trimmed by 3 bases and J by 6 bases, leaving 11 bases between them. This CDR3 comprises 12 residues. The CDR3 bases are TGCAGCGTTGAGAGGCAGGGTGATGGCTACACCTTC. Translated, it gives CSVERQGDGYTF.

This chain uses TRBV2 with TRBJ2-5; 7 bases align to TRBD1. The CDR3 length is 13 residues. J was trimmed by 3 bases and V by 6 bases; bases with no gene match: 4. CDR1 is SNHLY, CDR2 FYNNEI, per germline. The CDR3 nucleotides are TGTGCCAGCAGGATGGACAGGAAAGAGACCCAGTACTTC. Its protein is CASRMDRKETQYF.

The V gene is TRBV7-3, the J gene TRBJ1-3, with 9 bases aligning to TRBD1. J gave up 4 bases and V 5 bases, and 9 bases lay outside the gene matches. The CDR3 contains 16 residues. Germline values: CDR1 SGHTA, CDR2 FQGTGA. Written as DNA, the CDR3 is TGTGCCAGCAGCCCCACCGGGACAGGGAACGGAAACACCATATATTTT. Its protein is CASSPTGTGNGNTIYF.

The chain employs TRBV30 and TRBJ1-1, with D tentatively TRBD1 (5 bases). The V gene's germline CDR1 is GTSNPN and CDR2 SVGIG (reference sequence). This CDR3 contains 13 residues. Trimming took 1 base from V and 4 from J, leaving 10 bases between them. CDR3 in amino acids: CAWSAGLITEAFF. The CDR3 bases are TGTGCCTGGAGTGCAGGGTTGATCACTGAAGCTTTCTTT.

This clone was seen more than once but under ten times. This rearrangement joins TRBV7-3 to TRBJ2-7; 9 positions match TRBD2. This CDR3 has 14 amino acids. With 5 bases clipped from V and 3 bases from J, the junction kept 5 bases outside the gene matches. CDR1 SGHTA and CDR2 FQGTGA come from the germline V gene. CDR3: CASSPLAGSYEQYF. CDR3 DNA: TGTGCCAGCAGCCCTCTAGCGGGAAGCTACGAGCAGTACTTC. The entire variable domain, with the rest obtained from reference TRBV7-3 and TRBJ2-7, is as follows: GAGVSQTPSNKVTEKGKYVELRCDPISGHTALYWYRQSLGQGPEFLIYFQGTGAADDSGLPNDRFFAVRPEGSVSTLKIQRTERGDSAVYLCASSPLAGSYEQYFGPGTRLTVT.

The chain combines TRBV7-3 with TRBJ2-3; 10 bases are shared with TRBD2. V shed 4 bases and J 6 bases; nucleotides not matched to a gene: 4. In germline, CDR1 is SGHTA, CDR2 FQGTGA. The CDR3 extends over 14 amino acids. Here the CDR3 reads CASSWTSGVDTQYF. In DNA form, the CDR3 reads TGTGCCAGCAGCTGGACTAGCGGAGTCGATACGCAGTATTTT.